This record looks at one T cell receptor (beta chain) sequence and its context. Its antigen is currently unknown. Trimming removed 4 bases from V and 4 bases from J; junction bases left unmatched: 4. The CDR3 has 14 amino acids. Germline values: CDR1 SGHAT, CDR2 FQNNGV. PCR was performed using 60 Vbeta and 13 Jbeta primers. Assay: immunoSEQ multiplex PCR; the TCRdb copy retains only in-frame clones and omits some. The table has 60,000 to 85,000 clones, around two thirds seen once. These data originate in a study of cytomegalovirus exposure and HLA in healthy donors. Study observations and caveats: The likely explanation for a cluster of highly shared sequence variants was sequencing artifact. Compared with the roughly 670-donor mean, an Asian-associated ancestry cluster reportedly had fewer N-insertions, according to a later analysis.

This clonotype was sampled from a man aged 55 to 70 in good health and CMV-seropositive. The sample consisted of PBMCs. The chain is built from TRBV11-2 and TRBJ2-7, with 10 bases identical to TRBD1. Written as DNA, the CDR3 is TGTGCCAGCAGCTCCGGGACAGGGGCTTACGAGCAGTACTTC. Translated, it gives CASSSGTGAYEQYF.